This record looks at one T cell receptor (beta chain) sequence and its context. The antigen it binds to is not known. No base-level quality is on record; no much larger clone is a single base apart. TCRbeta CDR3 regions were amplified from genomic DNA by means of the immunoSEQ Assay, a bias-controlled multiplex PCR. Per the original workflow: The number of nucleated cells in each sample was estimated from the amplification of reference gene primers within the assay. Sequence reads were collapsed and filtered to measure the absolute abundance of every unique TCRbeta CDR3 rearrangement. For each sample, productive Simpson clonality was calculated as the square root of Simpson's diversity index across productive rearrangements. Imported from immuneACCESS, the table was reduced by TCRdb to in-frame sequences with V and J called. These copies leave out some clones; in studies compared against another copy, an unresolved V gene accounts for under half, and the cause of the remainder is not known. The V and J calls and the clone size are those of that table, but D and trimming were determined from the DNA. This sample comprises 110,000 to 150,000 clones, roughly 80% of them detected only once. More than 8.5% of the sample comes from the top ten.

This sample is part of a study of blood T cell repertoires in COVID-19 (dated by TCRdb to 2020 to 2022). As for the study more broadly: Samples from collaborators originated in the United States, Italy and Spain and spanned both the acute and convalescent phases of COVID-19. The samples were drawn from two sources: the first 160 participants of the ongoing ImmuneRACE study, and 1,254 subjects contributed by 6 global collaborators. The repertoires were made available in a free public database intended to serve as a resource for research on the immune response to SARS-CoV-2. The sample metadata nearly always contained a de-identified subject ID, COVID-19 status, age in years and sex. Where available, HLA class I and class II types were obtained from metadata supplied by the sample provider rather than from assay-based typing. The dataset comprised deeply sampled blood TCRbeta repertoires from subjects exposed to, actively infected with, or recovered from COVID-19. The material from the prospective study consisted of cDNA or gDNA derived from T cells, B-cell-depleted T cells, or PBMCs. The research as a whole found: The quantity of clinical and demographic metadata differed by source and by participant and was supplied without curation.

In the prospective study, participants were about 18 to 90 years old, resided in around 25 geographic areas of the United States, and were enrolled through a virtual design. To assign participants to cohorts, the prospective study relied on clinical history that participants themselves reported in a screening survey and a study questionnaire. ImmuneRACE Cohort 3 recovered participants were defined by two consecutive negative NP/OP PCR tests, healthcare professional clearance, or symptom resolution. Each participant in the prospective study had whole blood, serum and a nasopharyngeal or oropharyngeal swab collected by mobile phlebotomists. Additional blood draws and questionnaires over an approximately two-month period could optionally be provided by prospective study participants. Before DNA extraction, prospective study blood samples were shipped either frozen or at room temperature. Spanning cysteine to phenylalanine, the CDR3 consists of 15 amino acids. CDR3 DNA only is kept here, 45 bases in frame from base 1. CDR1 and CDR2, per the germline V gene, are KGHSH and LQKENI. V trim: 3 bases; J trim: 10 bases; unmatched bases: 9.

Rearrangement joined TRBV18 to TRBJ1-6, and 7 bases in between align with TRBD1. Sample: PBMCs or T cells enriched from blood (not recorded which). This receptor was obtained from a man in his fifties or sixties who had recovered from COVID-19. This receptor carries the CDR3 CASSPETTGNSPLHF. The sequenced DNA: TGTGCCAGCTCACCGGAGACGACAGGGAACTCACCCCTCCACTTT.